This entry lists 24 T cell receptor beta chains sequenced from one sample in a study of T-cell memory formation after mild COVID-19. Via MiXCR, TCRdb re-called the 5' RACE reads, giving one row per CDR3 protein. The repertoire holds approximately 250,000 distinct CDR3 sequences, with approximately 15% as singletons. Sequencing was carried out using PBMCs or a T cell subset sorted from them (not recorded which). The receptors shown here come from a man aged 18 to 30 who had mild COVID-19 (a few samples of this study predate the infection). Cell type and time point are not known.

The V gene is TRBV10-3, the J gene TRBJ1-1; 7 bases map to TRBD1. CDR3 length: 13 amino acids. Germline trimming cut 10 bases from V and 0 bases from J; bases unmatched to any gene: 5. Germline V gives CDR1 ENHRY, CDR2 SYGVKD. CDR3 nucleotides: TGTGCCACCTCGACAGGGATGAACACTGAAGCTTTCTTT. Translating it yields CATSTGMNTEAFF.

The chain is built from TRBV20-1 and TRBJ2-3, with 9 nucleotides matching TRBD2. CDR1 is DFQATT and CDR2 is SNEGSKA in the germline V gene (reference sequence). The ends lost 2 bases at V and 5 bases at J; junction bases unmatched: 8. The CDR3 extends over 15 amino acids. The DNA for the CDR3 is TGCAGTGCTAGACTAGCGGGGACATGGGAAGATACGCAGTATTTT. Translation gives CSARLAGTWEDTQYF.

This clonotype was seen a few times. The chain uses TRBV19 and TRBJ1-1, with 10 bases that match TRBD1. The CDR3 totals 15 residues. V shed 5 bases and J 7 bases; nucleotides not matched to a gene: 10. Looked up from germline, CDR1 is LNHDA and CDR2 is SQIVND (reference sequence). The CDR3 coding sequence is TGTGCCAGTAGTGTCGACAGGGGGCGCATGGATGAAGCTTTCTTT. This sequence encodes CASSVDRGRMDEAFF. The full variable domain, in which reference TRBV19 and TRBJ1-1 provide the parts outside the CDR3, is DGGITQSPKYLFRKEGQNVTLSCEQNLNHDAMYWYRQDPGQGLRLIYYSQIVNDFQKGDIAEGYSVSREKKESFPLTVTSAQKNPTAFYLCASSVDRGRMDEAFFGQGTRLTVV.

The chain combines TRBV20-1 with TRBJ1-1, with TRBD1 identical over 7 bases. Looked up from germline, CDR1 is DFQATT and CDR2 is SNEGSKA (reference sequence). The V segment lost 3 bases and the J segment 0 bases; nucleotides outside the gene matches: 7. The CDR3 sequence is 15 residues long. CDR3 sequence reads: CSASEGQHMNTEAFF. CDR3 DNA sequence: TGCAGTGCTAGCGAGGGACAGCATATGAACACTGAAGCTTTCTTT.

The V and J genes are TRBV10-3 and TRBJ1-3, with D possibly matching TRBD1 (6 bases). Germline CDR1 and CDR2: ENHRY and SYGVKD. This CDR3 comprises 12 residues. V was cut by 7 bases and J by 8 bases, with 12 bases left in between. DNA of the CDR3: TGTGCCATCAAAGGCAGGGGAGACACCATATATTTT. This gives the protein CAIKGRGDTIYF.

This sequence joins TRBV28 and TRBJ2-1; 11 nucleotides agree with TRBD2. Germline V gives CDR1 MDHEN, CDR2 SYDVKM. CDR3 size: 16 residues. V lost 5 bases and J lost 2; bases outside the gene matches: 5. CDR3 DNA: TGTGCCAGCAGTGGATCTAGCGGGGGGCCCTACAATGAGCAGTTCTTC. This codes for CASSGSSGGPYNEQFF.

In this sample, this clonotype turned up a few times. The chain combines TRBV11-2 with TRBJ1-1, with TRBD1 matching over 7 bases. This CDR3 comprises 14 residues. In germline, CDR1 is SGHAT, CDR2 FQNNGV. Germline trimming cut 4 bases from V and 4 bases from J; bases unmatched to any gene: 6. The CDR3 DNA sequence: TGTGCCAGCAGCTCGACAGGGTTGAGCACTGAAGCTTTCTTT. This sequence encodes CASSSTGLSTEAFF.

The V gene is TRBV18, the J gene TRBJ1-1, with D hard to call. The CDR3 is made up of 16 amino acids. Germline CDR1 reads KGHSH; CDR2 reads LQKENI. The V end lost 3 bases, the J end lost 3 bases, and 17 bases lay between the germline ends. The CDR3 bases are TGTGCCAGCTCACCCCTCGTGGTAGGGCGGGACACTGAAGCTTTCTTT. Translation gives CASSPLVVGRDTEAFF.

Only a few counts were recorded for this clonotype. CDR3 DNA sequence: TGTGCCAGCAGCAAAACAGGGGCGGGGATGAACACTGAAGCTTTCTTT. Its protein product is CASSKTGAGMNTEAFF. The chain has TRBV7-9 and TRBJ1-1; 7 nucleotides line up with TRBD1. The V segment lost 5 bases and the J segment 0 bases; nucleotides outside the gene matches: 9. Germline V gene lookup returns CDR1 SEHNR and CDR2 FQNEAQ (reference sequence). The CDR3 has 16 residues.

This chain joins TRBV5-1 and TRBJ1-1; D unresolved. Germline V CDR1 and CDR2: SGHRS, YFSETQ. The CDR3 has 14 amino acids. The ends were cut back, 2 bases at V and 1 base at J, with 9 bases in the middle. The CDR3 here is CASSFRRPNTEAFF. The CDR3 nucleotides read TGCGCCAGCAGCTTTAGGAGACCGAACACTGAAGCTTTCTTT.

CDR3: CSGGANYGYTF. CDR3 DNA sequence: TGCTCAGGAGGAGCTAACTATGGCTACACCTTC. V and J are TRBV20-1 and TRBJ1-2; D uncertain. The CDR3 length is 11 residues. Germline values: CDR1 DFQATT, CDR2 SNEGSKA (reference sequence).

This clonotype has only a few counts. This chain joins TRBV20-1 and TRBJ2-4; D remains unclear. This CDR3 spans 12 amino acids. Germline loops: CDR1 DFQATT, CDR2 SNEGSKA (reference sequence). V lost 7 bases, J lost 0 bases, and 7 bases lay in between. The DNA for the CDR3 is TGCAGTGTTCCTGTAGCCAAAAACATTCAGTACTTC. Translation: CSVPVAKNIQYF.

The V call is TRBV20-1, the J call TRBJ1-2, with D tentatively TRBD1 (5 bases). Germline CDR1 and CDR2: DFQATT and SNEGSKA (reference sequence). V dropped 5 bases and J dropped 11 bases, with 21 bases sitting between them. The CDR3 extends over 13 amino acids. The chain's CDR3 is CSAPDSQTAGYTF. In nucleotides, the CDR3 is TGCAGTGCTCCTGACAGTCAAACTGCCGGGTACACCTTC.

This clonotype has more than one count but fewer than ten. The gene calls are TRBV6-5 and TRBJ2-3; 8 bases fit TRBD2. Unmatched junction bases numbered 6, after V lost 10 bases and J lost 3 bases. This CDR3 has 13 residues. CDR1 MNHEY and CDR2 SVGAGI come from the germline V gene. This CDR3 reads CATRGGPTDTQYF. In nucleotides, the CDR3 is TGTGCCACCCGGGGGGGCCCAACAGATACGCAGTATTTT.

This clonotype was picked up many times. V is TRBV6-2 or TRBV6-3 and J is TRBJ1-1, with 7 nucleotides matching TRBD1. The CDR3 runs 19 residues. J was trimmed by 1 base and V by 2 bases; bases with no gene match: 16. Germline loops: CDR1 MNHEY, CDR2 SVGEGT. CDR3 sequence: CASSYPLLTGQGWNTEAFF. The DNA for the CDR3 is TGTGCCAGCAGTTACCCCCTCTTGACAGGGCAGGGTTGGAACACTGAAGCTTTCTTT.

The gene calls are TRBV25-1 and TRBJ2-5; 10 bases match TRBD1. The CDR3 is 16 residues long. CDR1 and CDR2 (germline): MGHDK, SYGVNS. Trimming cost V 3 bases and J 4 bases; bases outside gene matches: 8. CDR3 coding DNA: TGTGCCAGCAGTGACCGGGACAGGGGTAGTCGAGAGACCCAGTACTTC. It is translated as CASSDRDRGSRETQYF.

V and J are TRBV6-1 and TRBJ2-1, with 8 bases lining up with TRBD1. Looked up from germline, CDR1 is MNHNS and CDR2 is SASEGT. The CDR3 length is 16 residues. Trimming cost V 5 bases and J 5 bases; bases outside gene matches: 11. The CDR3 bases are TGTGCCAGCAGTCCGATTGGGACAGGAAAAGACAATGAGCAGTTCTTC. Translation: CASSPIGTGKDNEQFF.

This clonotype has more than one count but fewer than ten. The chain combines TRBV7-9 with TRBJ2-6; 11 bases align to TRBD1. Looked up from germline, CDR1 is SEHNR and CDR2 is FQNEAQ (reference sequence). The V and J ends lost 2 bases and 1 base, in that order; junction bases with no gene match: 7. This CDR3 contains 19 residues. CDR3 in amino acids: CASSLFFGTGGSGANVLTF. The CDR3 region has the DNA TGTGCCAGCAGCTTATTTTTCGGGACAGGGGGTTCTGGGGCCAACGTCCTGACTTTC.

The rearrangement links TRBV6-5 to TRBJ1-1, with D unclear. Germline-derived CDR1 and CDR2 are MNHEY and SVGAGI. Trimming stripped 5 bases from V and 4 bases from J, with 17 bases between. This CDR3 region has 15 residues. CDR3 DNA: TGTGCCAGCAGTACCCCAGGACCGGCGGGCACTGAAGCTTTCTTT. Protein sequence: CASSTPGPAGTEAFF.

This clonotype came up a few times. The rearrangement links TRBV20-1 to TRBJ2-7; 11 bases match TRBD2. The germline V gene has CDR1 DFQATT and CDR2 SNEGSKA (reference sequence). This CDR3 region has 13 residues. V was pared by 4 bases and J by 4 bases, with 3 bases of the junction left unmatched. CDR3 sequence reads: CSATRTSGYEQYV. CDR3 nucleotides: TGCAGTGCTACCCGGACTAGCGGGTACGAGCAGTACGTC.

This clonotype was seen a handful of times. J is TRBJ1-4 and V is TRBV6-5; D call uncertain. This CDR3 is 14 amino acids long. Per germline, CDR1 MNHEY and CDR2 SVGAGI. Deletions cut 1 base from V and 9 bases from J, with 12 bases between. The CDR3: CASSYWGSPQKLFF. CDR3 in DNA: TGTGCCAGCAGTTACTGGGGAAGCCCACAAAAACTGTTTTTT.

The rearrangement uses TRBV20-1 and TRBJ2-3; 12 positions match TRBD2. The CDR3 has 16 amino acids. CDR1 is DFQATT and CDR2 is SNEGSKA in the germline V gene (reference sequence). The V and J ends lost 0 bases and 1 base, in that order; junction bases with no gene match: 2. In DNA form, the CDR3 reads TGCAGTGCTAGAGACCGACTAGCGGGGGGCACAGATACGCAGTATTTT. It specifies CSARDRLAGGTDTQYF.

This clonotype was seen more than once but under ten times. CDR3 region: CASSWGDRGGYEQYF. The CDR3 coding sequence is TGTGCCAGCAGCTGGGGTGACAGGGGCGGTTACGAGCAGTACTTC. This chain links TRBV7-2 with TRBJ2-7; 8 bases are shared with TRBD1. This CDR3 comprises 15 residues. V trimming: 4 bases; J trimming: 4 bases; junction bases outside the gene matches: 9. Germline CDR1 is SGHTA and CDR2 is FQGNSA.

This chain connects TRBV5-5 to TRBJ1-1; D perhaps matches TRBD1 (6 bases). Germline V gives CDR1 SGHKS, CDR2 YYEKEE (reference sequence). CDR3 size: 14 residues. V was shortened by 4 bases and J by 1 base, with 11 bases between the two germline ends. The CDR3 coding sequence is TGTGCCAGCAGCACCGGGACACAGAACACTGAAGCTTTCTTT. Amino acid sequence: CASSTGTQNTEAFF.